A selection of T cell receptor beta chains follows, all from one sample in a study of blood T cells in healthy people across ages. TCRdb called the 5' RACE reads again in MiXCR, with one record for every CDR3 protein. The sample holds about 640,000 distinct CDR3 sequences; 58% are singletons and the top ten take over 35%. The specimen was blood. The source is a man aged 60 to 75 in good health. CDR3s include the opening cysteine and the closing phenylalanine or tryptophan. The order of the fields is clone size, D gene, V gene, J gene, CDR3 DNA, CDR3 protein. The D gene is left open where the match is weak. Rows give clone size only sometimes, using once, few, many, or a class for an expanded clone.

>few|TRBD2|TRBV7-2|TRBJ2-3
TGTGCCAGCAGCTTAGGGCGCAGCGGGGGCACAGATACGCAGTATTTT
CASSLGRSGGTDTQYF
>.|.|TRBV15|TRBJ2-3
TGTGCCACCAGCAGAGATGGGGGGCTCGTCACAGATACGCAGTATTTT
CATSRDGGLVTDTQYF
>.|.|TRBV7-8|TRBJ2-7
TGTGCCAGCAGCTTAGTGGGCAGGGAAAGGGAGCAGTACTTC
CASSLVGREREQYF
>.|.|TRBV5-1|TRBJ2-5
TGCGCCAGCAGCTTGGGGCAGGGCGGAGACCAAGAGACCCAGTACTTC
CASSLGQGGDQETQYF
>.|TRBD1|TRBV7-9|TRBJ2-3
TGTGCCAGCAGCTTAGCCCCGGGACAGGGAGGAGATACGCAGTATTTT
CASSLAPGQGGDTQYF
>.|TRBD2|TRBV6-5|TRBJ2-1
TGTGCCAGCAGTTACTCACCCCTTAGCGGGGTCTACAATGAGCAGTTCTTC
CASSYSPLSGVYNEQFF
>.|.|TRBV20-1|TRBJ1-1
TGCAGTGGGCGGGAAAACACTGAAGCTTTCTTT
CSGRENTEAFF
>.|.|TRBV12-3/TRBV12-4|TRBJ2-7
TGTGCCAGCAGTTGGGGGGGGCTGGCGTCCGAGCAGTACTTC
CASSWGGLASEQYF
>once|.|TRBV7-9|TRBJ2-5
TGTGCCAGCAGCTACACACAGGTCAGGGAGACCCAGTACTTC
CASSYTQVRETQYF
>few|.|TRBV7-9|TRBJ2-7
TGTGCCAGCAGCCCACAGAGGACTCCGGGCTCCTACGAGCAGTACTTC
CASSPQRTPGSYEQYF
>once|.|TRBV5-1|TRBJ2-2
TGCGCCAGCCGACGGGGGCCAGCGAACACCGGGGAGCTGTTTTTT
CASRRGPANTGELFF
>few|.|TRBV21-1|TRBJ2-4
TGTGCCAGCAGCAAATTGTTTCCGGTGGAGAAAGGAAGGGTAGCCAAAAACATTCAGTACTTC
CASSKLFPVEKGRVAKNIQYF
>.|TRBD1|TRBV20-1|TRBJ1-1
TGCAGTGCGACAGGGTCGAACACTGAAGCTTTCTTT
CSATGSNTEAFF
>few|.|TRBV12-3/TRBV12-4|TRBJ2-7
TGTGCCAGCAGTTGGAGGGGCGCCAGCTCCTACGAGCAGTACTTC
CASSWRGASSYEQYF
>.|TRBD1|TRBV4-1|TRBJ2-5
TGCGCCAGCAGCCGAGGACAGGGGCTCCAAGAGACCCAGTACTTC
CASSRGQGLQETQYF
>once|TRBD2|TRBV2|TRBJ2-5
TGTGCCAGCAGTGTGCGGGGGACGGAGACCCAGTACTTC
CASSVRGTETQYF
>few|.|TRBV9|TRBJ2-3
TGTGCCAGCAGCGTATCCGGGGGCGGAGCTAGCACAGATACGCAGTATTTT
CASSVSGGGASTDTQYF
>.|TRBD1|TRBV9|TRBJ2-5
TGTGCCAGCAGCGTAGGTACAGGGGCCATCCAAGAGACCCAGTACTTC
CASSVGTGAIQETQYF
>few|.|TRBV7-9|TRBJ2-7
TGTGCCAGCAGCTTCCAACCAGGACAGCGAACGGGGTCCTACGAGCAGTACTTC
CASSFQPGQRTGSYEQYF
>.|TRBD2|TRBV7-2|TRBJ2-1
TGTGCCAGCAGCTTAGGAGGGACTAGCAAATTTGAGCAGTTCTTC
CASSLGGTSKFEQFF
>.|.|TRBV6-2/TRBV6-3|TRBJ2-5
TGTGCCAGCAGTTCCGCCAGGGCGCAGGACCAAGAGACCCAGTACTTC
CASSSARAQDQETQYF
>.|.|TRBV5-1|TRBJ2-5
TGCGCCAGCACGGACATACAAGAGACCCAGTACTTC
CASTDIQETQYF
>.|.|TRBV12-3/TRBV12-4|TRBJ2-3
TGTGCCAGCAGTTTCGGGCCTCCCACAGATACGCAGTATTTT
CASSFGPPTDTQYF
>.|TRBD1|TRBV20-1|TRBJ1-4
TGCAGTGCTAGAAAGGCAGGGGGCGCGACTGGGGAAAAACTGTTTTTT
CSARKAGGATGEKLFF
>.|.|TRBV28|TRBJ1-4
TGTGCCAGCCGTTTCGGGGAGATTAATGAAAAACTGTTTTTT
CASRFGEINEKLFF
>.|.|TRBV4-1|TRBJ2-1
TGCGCCAGCAGCCAGGAGACAGACAATGAGCAGTTCTTC
CASSQETDNEQFF
>once|.|TRBV28|TRBJ1-1
TGTGCCAGCAGAGGCCTCAGGGAGAACACTGAAGCTTTCTTT
CASRGLRENTEAFF
>.|.|TRBV6-5|TRBJ2-7
TGTGCCAGCAGTTCCACGACGGTCCCCTACGAGCAGTACTTC
CASSSTTVPYEQYF
>.|.|TRBV6-5|TRBJ1-2
TGTGCCCTGGGACGGAACTATGGCTACACCTTC
CALGRNYGYTF
>few|TRBD1|TRBV6-5|TRBJ2-7
TGTGCCAGCAGGTCGACAGGGTCCGAGCAGTACTTC
CASRSTGSEQYF
>few|TRBD1|TRBV29-1|TRBJ1-2
TGCAGCGCGGGGGTGCGGGACAGGGGGTCTGGCTACACCTTC
CSAGVRDRGSGYTF
>.|TRBD1|TRBV6-1|TRBJ2-5
TGTGCCAGCACCCGGACAGGAGAAGAGACCCAGTACTTC
CASTRTGEETQYF
>few|.|TRBV3-1|TRBJ2-1
TGTGCCAGCAGCCAGAACGACTTCTACAATGAGCAGTTCTTC
CASSQNDFYNEQFF
>.|.|TRBV12-3/TRBV12-4|TRBJ1-5
TGTGCCAGCAGTTCCGAGGGTGGGGGCCGCGGCAATCAGCCCCAGCATTTT
CASSSEGGGRGNQPQHF
>.|.|TRBV2|TRBJ1-1
TGTGCCAGCAGTTGGGGCCCCACCGTGGGGGCTTTCTTT
CASSWGPTVGAFF
>.|TRBD2|TRBV7-2|TRBJ2-1
TGTGCCAGCAGCCTGACTAGCGGGGATGGGAATGAGCAGTTCTTC
CASSLTSGDGNEQFF
>.|TRBD1|TRBV2|TRBJ1-5
TGTGCCGCCAGTGGGGTGACAGGGAATCATCAGCCCCAGCATTTT
CAASGVTGNHQPQHF
>few|TRBD1|TRBV7-2|TRBJ1-1
TGTGCCAGCAGCTTAGACCACAGGGGGCGTACTGAAGCTTTCTTT
CASSLDHRGRTEAFF
>.|.|TRBV5-5|TRBJ2-3
TGTGCCAGCAGCTTGGGACTGAGACTTGAGTCAGATACGCAGTATTTT
CASSLGLRLESDTQYF
>.|.|TRBV4-1|TRBJ2-7
TGCGCCAGCAGTCACCAAAGCGAGCAGTACTTC
CASSHQSEQYF